The 26 T cell receptor beta chains presented below share a single source sample, sequenced in a study of blood T cell repertoires in COVID-19. The method was immunoSEQ multiplex PCR; TCRdb's version includes in-frame clones alone and lacks a portion of them. The data show 190,000 or so clones, with around 90% seen just once and 2% to 2.5% held by the top ten. The specimen sequenced was PBMCs or T cells enriched from blood (not recorded which). The receptor source for this set is a woman younger than 45 who had recovered from COVID-19.

The rearrangement joins TRBV3-1 (or the pseudogene TRBV3-2) to TRBJ1-3, with D possibly matching TRBD1 (5 bases). V was pared by 2 bases and J by 0 bases, with 11 bases between. Germline-derived CDR1 and CDR2 are LGHDT and YNNKEL (reference sequence). The CDR3 has 16 amino acids. Here the CDR3 DNA reads TGTGCCAGCAGCCAACCCACAGGCAGCTCTGGAAACACCATATATTTT. Translation: CASSQPTGSSGNTIYF.

V and J are TRBV7-6 and TRBJ1-1; D is ambiguous. This CDR3 is built from 16 residues. V was cut by 1 base and J by 0 bases, with 12 bases left in between. CDR1 and CDR2 from the germline V gene are SGHVS and FNYEAQ. CDR3 DNA sequence: TGTGCCAGCAGCTTAGTGTCGCGCGGTTTGAACACTGAAGCTTTCTTT. It yields the protein CASSLVSRGLNTEAFF.

The chain has TRBV5-8 and TRBJ1-5, with D hard to call. Per germline, CDR1 SGHTS and CDR2 YDEGEE. The CDR3 sequence is 14 residues long. V lost 0 bases and J 0 bases, leaving 4 bases between the germline ends. Here the CDR3 DNA reads TGTGCCAGCAGCTTGGTGTATAGCAATCAGCCCCAGCATTTT. Its protein is CASSLVYSNQPQHF.

This clone has only one observation. The V call is TRBV4-2, the J call TRBJ2-2; 12 bases match TRBD2. Trimming cost V 3 bases and J 8 bases; bases outside gene matches: 10. The germline gives CDR1 LGHNA, CDR2 YNFKEQ. The CDR3 contains 17 residues. The CDR3: CASSQSQASGGAGELFF. DNA for the CDR3: TGTGCCAGCAGCCAGTCTCAGGCTAGCGGGGGGGCGGGGGAGCTGTTTTTT.

The rearrangement links TRBV9 to TRBJ2-5; TRBD1 matches at 7 bases. Germline CDR1 reads SGDLS; CDR2 reads YYNGEE. The CDR3 is made up of 13 amino acids. V lost 4 bases and J lost 3; bases outside the gene matches: 3. CDR3 loop: CASSLGQEETQYF. Written as DNA, the CDR3 is TGTGCCAGCAGCTTAGGACAGGAAGAGACCCAGTACTTC.

The CDR3 DNA reads TGTGCCAGCAGCTTAGAGGCGGGGCGGGACGGCTACACCTTC. Translating gives CASSLEAGRDGYTF. The chain couples TRBV11-3 to TRBJ1-2, with TRBD1 as a possible D gene (5 bases). CDR3 length: 14 residues. Germline-derived CDR1 and CDR2 are SGHNT and YENEEA. Between the trimmed V and J ends, which lost 0 bases and 8 bases, there was a span of 13 bases.

The V and J genes are TRBV6-5 and TRBJ1-5; D gene unclear. Trimming removed 6 bases at V and 5 bases at J, with 14 bases between. The CDR3 has 14 amino acids. In germline, CDR1 is MNHEY, CDR2 SVGAGI. This CDR3 reads CASRVGTVDQPQHF. The CDR3 nucleotides are TGTGCCAGCAGGGTTGGTACGGTCGATCAGCCCCAGCATTTT.

This clone has only a few counts. The chain has TRBV6-5 and TRBJ1-1; 8 nucleotides agree with TRBD1. This CDR3 has 12 amino acids. Germline CDR1 and CDR2: MNHEY and SVGAGI. V was pared by 7 bases and J by 11 bases, with 9 bases of the junction left unmatched. CDR3 nucleotide sequence: TGTGCCAGCATTAAGGACAGGGAAATCGCTTTCTTT. As protein: CASIKDREIAFF.

The V call is TRBV6-5, the J call TRBJ1-1; 9 bases map to TRBD1. The CDR3 contains 15 residues. Germline values: CDR1 MNHEY, CDR2 SVGAGI. V was clipped by 4 bases and J by 3 bases; unmatched bases: 6. For the CDR3, the DNA is TGTGCCAGCAGTTCTCCTACAGGGGGCGACACTGAAGCTTTCTTT. It codes for CASSSPTGGDTEAFF.

The chain is built from TRBV24-1 and TRBJ1-2, with D possibly TRBD1 on 6 matching bases. The CDR3 sequence is 13 residues long. The V end lost 7 bases, the J end lost 0 bases, and 8 bases lay between the germline ends. Germline V gene data show CDR1 as KGHDR and CDR2 as SFDVKD. The CDR3 sequence: CATSNRANYGYTF. The DNA for the CDR3 is TGTGCCACCAGCAACAGGGCTAACTATGGCTACACCTTC.

The V call is TRBV11-3, the J call TRBJ2-5; weak D call: TRBD2 (7 bases). The CDR3 is made up of 15 amino acids. CDR1 and CDR2 from the germline V gene are SGHNT and YENEEA. V was cut by 2 bases and J by 5 bases, with 15 bases left in between. In DNA, the CDR3 is TGTGCCAGCAGCTTAAGTCGGGGGGCTCGGGAGACCCAGTACTTC. Translated: CASSLSRGARETQYF.

The V and J genes are TRBV3-1 (or the pseudogene TRBV3-2) and TRBJ1-5, with D hard to call. Trimming removed 0 bases from V and 3 bases from J, with 9 bases in between. Germline-derived CDR1 and CDR2 are LGHDT and YNNKEL (reference sequence). The CDR3 runs to 15 residues. Here the CDR3 reads CASSQDSRFNQPQHF. The CDR3, as DNA: TGTGCCAGCAGCCAAGATAGCCGGTTCAATCAGCCCCAGCATTTT.

By its share, this clone is medium-sized. The chain employs TRBV6-2 or TRBV6-3 and TRBJ2-7; 10 nucleotides line up with TRBD1. V gave up 0 bases and J gave up 6 bases; unmatched junction bases: 5. Germline CDR1 MNHEY, CDR2 SVGEGT. This CDR3 is built from 15 residues. The CDR3 coding sequence is TGTGCCAGCAGTTACTCGGGGACAGGGGCTTCCGAGCAGTACTTC. Translated, it gives CASSYSGTGASEQYF.

The V gene is TRBV7-2, the J gene TRBJ2-3; 8 bases agree with TRBD2. V shed 4 bases, J shed 3 bases, and the junction held 9 bases outside the gene matches. CDR1 and CDR2 (germline): SGHTA, FQGNSA. This CDR3 has 16 residues. The DNA for the CDR3 is TGTGCCAGCAGCTCCCGGGGGGGCCCAAGAACAGATACGCAGTATTTT. Amino acids: CASSSRGGPRTDTQYF.

In its sample, this clone was seen once. The rearrangement joins TRBV7-2 to TRBJ2-7; D is possibly TRBD1 (6 bases). The CDR3 extends over 16 amino acids. The germline gives CDR1 SGHTA, CDR2 FQGNSA. V was pared by 1 base and J by 6 bases, with 19 bases between. This CDR3 reads CASSLVDSGQLAEQYF. DNA of the CDR3: TGTGCCAGCAGCTTAGTTGATAGTGGACAGCTCGCCGAGCAGTACTTC.

The V call is TRBV7-2, the J call TRBJ2-2, with 12 nucleotides matching TRBD2. The germline V gene has CDR1 SGHTA and CDR2 FQGNSA. V lost 4 bases to trimming and J lost 5 bases; unmatched junction nucleotides: 5. The CDR3 spans 16 residues. CDR3 nucleotides: TGTGCCAGCAGCTCGCCAACTAGCGGGAGGACCGGGGAGCTGTTTTTT. This translates into CASSSPTSGRTGELFF.

The J gene is TRBJ2-7, the V gene TRBV29-1; D may be TRBD1 (6 bases). CDR1 is SQVTM and CDR2 is ANQGSEA in the germline V gene. This CDR3 has 11 amino acids. The ends were cut back, 7 bases at V and 1 base at J, with 8 bases in the middle. CDR3 DNA sequence: TGCAGCGGGGGGACATCCTACGAGCAGTACTTC. Its protein is CSGGTSYEQYF.

The rearrangement joins TRBV6-5 to TRBJ2-7; 8 bases fit TRBD1. This CDR3 region has 16 residues. The germline V gene encodes CDR1 MNHEY and CDR2 SVGAGI. With 4 bases clipped from V and 0 bases from J, the junction kept 8 bases outside the gene matches. The CDR3 is CASSLTSGQVSYEQYF. CDR3 in DNA: TGTGCCAGCAGTTTAACTTCGGGACAGGTCTCCTACGAGCAGTACTTC.

This chain links TRBV7-3 with TRBJ1-1; 9 nucleotides align to TRBD1. This CDR3 contains 14 residues. CDR1 is SGHTA, CDR2 FQGTGA, per germline. With 5 bases clipped from V and 4 bases from J, the junction kept 5 bases outside the gene matches. In DNA form, the CDR3 reads TGTGCCAGCAGCGTACAGGGGGCCCTCACTGAAGCTTTCTTT. Residues: CASSVQGALTEAFF. Variable domain in full (rest from reference TRBV7-3 and TRBJ1-1): GAGVSQTPSNKVTEKGKYVELRCDPISGHTALYWYRQSLGQGPEFLIYFQGTGAADDSGLPNDRFFAVRPEGSVSTLKIQRTERGDSAVYLCASSVQGALTEAFFGQGTRLTVV.

The CDR3 DNA follows: TGTGCCTGGGGCGAGGGCACAGGGGGCGTACCCCTCCACTTT. Its protein is CAWGEGTGGVPLHF. The rearrangement links TRBV30 to TRBJ1-6; TRBD1 matches at 9 bases. Losses at the gene ends were 5 bases for V and 12 bases for J; bases not matched to a gene: 11. The CDR3 length is 14 residues. CDR1 GTSNPN and CDR2 SVGIG come from the germline V gene (reference sequence).

The genes are TRBV15 and TRBJ1-1; TRBD1 matches 7 bases. Germline-derived CDR1 and CDR2 are LNHNV and YYDKDF (reference sequence). The junction had 7 bases not matched to a gene; V was cut back by 3 bases and J by 3 bases. The CDR3 is 15 residues long. As DNA, the CDR3 is TGTGCCACCAGCAGGGGCGACAGGGAATACACTGAAGCTTTCTTT. Amino acid sequence: CATSRGDREYTEAFF.

The chain carries TRBV19 and TRBJ1-6; TRBD1 might be the D (6 bases). This CDR3 is 14 amino acids long. Trimming pared 4 bases from V and 7 bases from J, leaving 11 bases between. Per germline, CDR1 LNHDA and CDR2 SQIVND (reference sequence). The CDR3 reads CASSTGQLNSPLHF. CDR3 bases: TGTGCCAGTAGTACCGGACAGTTAAATTCACCCCTCCACTTT.

The chain combines TRBV7-9 with TRBJ2-7; the match to TRBD2 covers 11 bases. The J segment lost 4 bases and the V segment lost 5 bases, leaving 7 bases of the junction unmatched. The CDR3 totals 15 residues. CDR1 is SEHNR, CDR2 FQNEAQ, per germline (reference sequence). CDR3 region: CASSPIAGGPYEQYF. In DNA, the CDR3 is TGTGCCAGCAGCCCCATAGCGGGAGGGCCGTACGAGCAGTACTTC.

J is TRBJ1-1 and V is TRBV12-3 or TRBV12-4; D remains ambiguous. The ends were cut back, 5 bases at V and 3 bases at J, with 7 bases in the middle. This CDR3 region has 12 residues. For the CDR3, the DNA is TGTGCCAGCAGTCGCGATTACACTGAAGCTTTCTTT. This translates into CASSRDYTEAFF.

The CDR3 protein is CASSVIAGVTDTQYF. CDR3 nucleotide sequence: TGTGCCAGCAGCGTAATAGCGGGGGTCACAGATACGCAGTATTTT. The rearrangement uses TRBV9 and TRBJ2-3, with 9 bases identical to TRBD2. Looked up from germline, CDR1 is SGDLS and CDR2 is YYNGEE. This CDR3 is 15 amino acids long. With 1 base clipped from V and 2 bases from J, the junction kept 2 bases outside the gene matches.

CDR3 in DNA: TGTGCCAGTAGCCTCCAAGGGAGGGGCTCCCAGAACTATGGCTACACCTTC. The encoded protein is CASSLQGRGSQNYGYTF. The chain combines TRBV19 with TRBJ1-2, with D possibly being TRBD1 (5 bases). CDR1 and CDR2 (germline): LNHDA, SQIVND (reference sequence). The CDR3 is 17 amino acids. V was shortened by 6 bases and J by 2 bases, with 22 bases between the two germline ends.